A selection of T cell receptor beta chains follows, all from one sample in a study of CD8 T cells in ankylosing spondylitis. Each CDR3 protein gets one entry after TCRdb re-called the 5' RACE reads with MiXCR. The repertoire includes approximately 220,000 distinct CDR3 sequences, over 9.5% of them detected once, and 21% sits in the top ten. The sample taken for sequencing was blood, either unsorted or a sorted T cell fraction (not recorded which). These receptors were collected from a male donor with ankylosing spondylitis or in good health (not recorded which). Both conserved end residues are trimmed from each CDR3. The order of the fields is D gene, J gene, CDR3 length, V gene, clone size, CDR3 protein. A D gene is named only where the DNA matches it firmly. Clone size is shown for a subset of rows, as once, few, many or a class of expanded clone.

D: -
J: TRBJ2-1
length: 10
V: TRBV5-1
size: many
CDR3: ASSRDQNEQF

D: -
J: TRBJ2-5
length: 16
V: TRBV21-1
size: few
CDR3: ASSKVQREDAFEETQY

D: -
J: TRBJ1-2
length: 13
V: TRBV20-1
size: -
CDR3: SAREVVRLTPGYT

D: -
J: TRBJ1-3
length: 13
V: TRBV5-5
size: many
CDR3: ASSSDWSSGNTIY

D: -
J: TRBJ2-1
length: 16
V: TRBV7-6
size: -
CDR3: ASSLEAGGPGSYNEQF

D: -
J: TRBJ2-7
length: 11
V: TRBV7-7
size: medium-sized
CDR3: ASSLVLGYEQY

D: -
J: TRBJ2-1
length: 13
V: TRBV11-2
size: -
CDR3: ASSSGGYLYNEQF

D: TRBD1
J: TRBJ1-5
length: 13
V: TRBV3-1
size: few
CDR3: ASSQGRQGPRAQH

D: TRBD1
J: TRBJ2-1
length: 14
V: TRBV5-1
size: few
CDR3: ASSADRASSYNEQF

D: -
J: TRBJ1-6
length: 12
V: TRBV29-1
size: -
CDR3: SVAAGDGSSPLH

D: -
J: TRBJ1-2
length: 11
V: TRBV20-1
size: -
CDR3: SAPRGGNYGYT

D: -
J: TRBJ1-1
length: 13
V: TRBV5-1
size: many
CDR3: ASSLAREPNTEAF

D: TRBD2
J: TRBJ2-3
length: 14
V: TRBV5-5
size: many
CDR3: ASSSRLADSTDTQY

D: -
J: TRBJ2-1
length: 14
V: TRBV12-3/TRBV12-4
size: few
CDR3: ASSLTRTASWGEQF

D: -
J: TRBJ2-1
length: 11
V: TRBV7-2
size: -
CDR3: ASSLEGPNGKF

D: -
J: TRBJ2-7
length: 13
V: TRBV7-9
size: many
CDR3: ASSFRTPGGYEQY

D: -
J: TRBJ2-3
length: 12
V: TRBV20-1
size: many
CDR3: SARVGSKADTQY

D: -
J: TRBJ1-2
length: 12
V: TRBV9
size: many
CDR3: ASSAGHYNYGYT

D: -
J: TRBJ2-5
length: 13
V: TRBV7-2
size: -
CDR3: ASSLVIARPETQY

D: -
J: TRBJ1-2
length: 11
V: TRBV25-1
size: many
CDR3: ASSEFRAAGYT

D: -
J: TRBJ1-1
length: 12
V: TRBV12-3/TRBV12-4
size: many
CDR3: ASSPYETESGAF

D: -
J: TRBJ2-5
length: 10
V: TRBV20-1
size: many
CDR3: SASRLQETQY

D: TRBD1
J: TRBJ1-5
length: 14
V: TRBV18
size: few
CDR3: ASSQTGFNGNQPQH

D: -
J: TRBJ1-1
length: 13
V: TRBV5-1
size: many
CDR3: ASSPTAGGDTEAF

D: -
J: TRBJ2-2
length: 9
V: TRBV6-5
size: few
CDR3: ATYYTGELF

D: TRBD1
J: TRBJ1-1
length: 13
V: TRBV2
size: many
CDR3: ASSAPGQMNTEAF

D: -
J: TRBJ2-5
length: 12
V: TRBV5-1
size: few
CDR3: ASSLEEGGETQY

D: TRBD2
J: TRBJ2-3
length: 14
V: TRBV7-3
size: many
CDR3: ASSLAGGSGTDTQY

D: -
J: TRBJ2-2
length: 14
V: TRBV12-3/TRBV12-4
size: many
CDR3: ASSPRSVRGSGELF

D: -
J: TRBJ1-5
length: 9
V: TRBV6-1
size: many
CDR3: ASSEALAQH

D: -
J: TRBJ1-2
length: 14
V: TRBV12-3/TRBV12-4
size: many
CDR3: ASSLSLQGGGYGYT

D: -
J: TRBJ2-3
length: 13
V: TRBV20-1
size: many
CDR3: SARDSGLGTDTQY

D: TRBD2
J: TRBJ2-7
length: 12
V: TRBV5-1
size: few
CDR3: ASSISGGAYEQY

D: -
J: TRBJ2-1
length: 9
V: TRBV23-1
size: -
CDR3: ASTDRNEQF

D: -
J: TRBJ2-5
length: 9
V: TRBV12-3/TRBV12-4
size: -
CDR3: AISPRETQY

D: -
J: TRBJ1-3
length: 11
V: TRBV3-1
size: many
CDR3: ASSHLEGNTIY

D: -
J: TRBJ2-1
length: 16
V: TRBV5-1
size: many
CDR3: ASSRDQLAGWAGNEQF

D: -
J: TRBJ1-2
length: 12
V: TRBV7-9
size: many
CDR3: ASSLTAGNYGYT

D: -
J: TRBJ2-1
length: 12
V: TRBV6-5
size: -
CDR3: ASSYGGAHNEQF

D: -
J: TRBJ1-6
length: 12
V: TRBV3-1
size: -
CDR3: ASRRGEGNSPLH

D: -
J: TRBJ1-2
length: 11
V: TRBV20-1
size: many
CDR3: SARGGPNYGYT

D: TRBD1
J: TRBJ1-1
length: 11
V: TRBV6-1
size: many
CDR3: ACQQGMGTEAF

D: -
J: TRBJ2-7
length: 13
V: TRBV14
size: -
CDR3: ASSQVQGRPYEQY

D: -
J: TRBJ1-5
length: 13
V: TRBV7-6
size: many
CDR3: ASSATTGRNQPQH

D: -
J: TRBJ1-2
length: 11
V: TRBV24-1
size: many
CDR3: ATSGGDHYGYT